This T cell receptor (beta chain) was sequenced in a study of human T cells and chemical hapten exposure. About the study: Sensitizing treatment utilized 2% DPC over an approximately 2 cm by approximately 2 cm portion of upper inner arm skin. Patients, mostly women, had alopecia areata, alopecia totalis or alopecia universalis. Slight volume differences across pooled libraries mainly accounted for varying per-sample TCR yields. Study-wide findings and caveats: Among expanded TCRs, significantly more large CDR3 similarity clusters formed than among controls.

This clonotype was recorded many times. Its antigen is unknown. Germline V gene sequence: CDR1 LGHDT, CDR2 YNNKEL (reference sequence). Trimming shortened V by 7 bases and J by 0 bases, and 13 bases separated the two germline ends. CDR3 length equals 15 residues. TCRdb itself ran the RACE reads through MiXCR, one entry per CDR3 protein. The table records around 300,000 distinct CDR3 sequences, roughly 6.9% of them present only once. Time point specified: patch test 1, 2 weeks after DPC sensitization. Treatment indicated: therapeutic diphenylcyclopropenone sensitization with weekly scalp DPC. The TCR sequence derives from a woman younger than 30 with alopecia areata. Some clones in this sample may be carry-over from other donors' samples. V gene TRBV3-1 combines with J gene TRBJ2-1; either TRBD1 or TRBD2 may fit D (5 bases each). The source material was whole blood, sampled in connection with sensitization to the hapten diphenylcyclopropenone (DPC). The CDR3 sequence is CASTLSGGSYNEQFF. CDR3 DNA sequence: TGTGCCAGCACTCTTAGTGGGGGCTCCTACAATGAGCAGTTCTTC.